This TCR beta chain was recorded in a study of Tregs in tolerant kidney transplant recipients. Points on this clone: Its antigen remains unknown. The read falls 3 residues short of the CDR3 end, and the missing part is taken from the germline J gene.

Recipients received nonmyeloablative bone marrow transplants from related graft donors, with transient mixed chimerism. Profiled with immunoSEQ multiplex PCR; TCRdb holds only in-frame clones, not every one. Here the sample table reports over 14,000 clones. With 6 bases clipped from V and 0 bases from J, the junction kept 13 bases outside the gene matches. The CDR3 is made up of 18 amino acids. Germline V gene sequence: CDR1 SNHLY, CDR2 FYNNEI. Broader study findings: Few patients were studied, so findings need validation in larger groups. Donor-specific Treg expansion exceeded global Treg expansion in tolerant patients, suggesting antigen drive.

The gene calls are TRBV2 and TRBJ1-4; 7 nucleotides match TRBD1. The TCR originated in a human patient who received a combined kidney and bone marrow transplant. Some T cells may have originated in the graft donor. This material consisted of CD4+ T cells from blood (PBMCs), taken 12 months after the transplant. The CDR3 DNA, read in part, is TGTGCCAGCAGGCCCGGGACAGCCCCTGGGGCAACTAATGAAAAA. Translating gives CASRPGTAPGATNEK. From start to end, the CDR3 is CASRPGTAPGATNEKLFF.